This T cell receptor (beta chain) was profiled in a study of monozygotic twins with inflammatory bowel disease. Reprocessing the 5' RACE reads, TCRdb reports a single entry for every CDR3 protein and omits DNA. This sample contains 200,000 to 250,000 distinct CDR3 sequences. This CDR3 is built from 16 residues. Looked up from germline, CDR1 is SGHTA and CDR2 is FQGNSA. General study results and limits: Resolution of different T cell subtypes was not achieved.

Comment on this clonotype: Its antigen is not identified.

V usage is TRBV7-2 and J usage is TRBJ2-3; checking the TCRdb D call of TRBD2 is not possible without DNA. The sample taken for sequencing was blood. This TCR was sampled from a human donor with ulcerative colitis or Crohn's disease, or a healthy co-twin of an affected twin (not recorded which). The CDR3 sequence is CASSFRGTFGTDTQYF.